A selection of T cell receptor beta chains follows, all from one sample in a study of cytomegalovirus exposure and HLA in healthy donors. Using immunoSEQ multiplex PCR, the repertoire was profiled, and TCRdb retains in-frame clones only, with some absent. The table records roughly 130,000 clones, about 8.5% of them present only once. Sequenced: PBMCs. These receptors originate from a man in his forties or fifties in good health and CMV-seronegative. Both conserved end residues are part of each CDR3. D genes are given only for firm matches. The size field is filled for only some rows; it gives once, few, many or a size class.

cdr3_length | d_call | j_call | clone_size | v_call | cdr3_nt | cdr3_aa
12 | NA | TRBJ1-4 | few | TRBV10-3 | TGTGCCATCAGGGACAGTAATGAAAAACTGTTTTTT | CAIRDSNEKLFF
18 | TRBD1 | TRBJ2-2 | few | TRBV7-9 | TGTGCCAGCAGCTTACCCCAGGACAGGGCAGTAGGCACCGGGGAGCTGTTTTTT | CASSLPQDRAVGTGELFF
12 | TRBD2 | TRBJ2-7 | few | TRBV5-6 | TGTGCCAGCAGCAGCGGGGTGCGGGAGCAGTACTTC | CASSSGVREQYF
16 | NA | TRBJ1-6 | few | TRBV6-5 | TGTGCCAGCAGTTACGTTGCCTTGGGAGGTAATTCACCCCTCCACTTT | CASSYVALGGNSPLHF
13 | TRBD1 | TRBJ1-4 | few | TRBV28 | TGTGCCAGCACGGACAGGGGGCATGAAAAACTGTTTTTT | CASTDRGHEKLFF
15 | NA | TRBJ1-1 | few | TRBV19 | TGTGCCAGTAGTACCCCACGGACAGCGAGGACTGAAGCTTTCTTT | CASSTPRTARTEAFF
15 | TRBD1 | TRBJ1-2 | few | TRBV5-8 | TGTGCCAGCAGCGATGAAGGGGGCCGGATCGATGGCTACACCTTC | CASSDEGGRIDGYTF
15 | NA | TRBJ2-3 | NA | TRBV9 | TGTGCCAGCAGCGCAGACTTAGGACACACAGATACGCAGTATTTT | CASSADLGHTDTQYF
14 | NA | TRBJ1-4 | NA | TRBV4-1 | TGCGCCAGCAGCCCAATCTACGGGAATGAAAAACTGTTTTTT | CASSPIYGNEKLFF
17 | TRBD2 | TRBJ2-2 | few | TRBV7-2 | TGTGCCAGCAGGTCGACTAGCGGGGGGGCGAACACCGGGGAGCTGTTTTTT | CASRSTSGGANTGELFF
15 | NA | TRBJ2-5 | few | TRBV4-1 | TGCGCCAGCAGCCAGCTAAACCGGGGAAGAGAGACCCAGTACTTC | CASSQLNRGRETQYF
15 | TRBD2 | TRBJ2-1 | NA | TRBV18 | TGTGCCAGCTCACCACAGTCTAGCGGGCACAATGAGCAGTTCTTC | CASSPQSSGHNEQFF
15 | NA | TRBJ1-4 | few | TRBV9 | TGTGCCAGCAGCGTAGGGGGCGGCACTAATGAAAAACTGTTTTTT | CASSVGGGTNEKLFF
14 | TRBD1 | TRBJ2-5 | NA | TRBV7-2 | TGTGCCAGCAGCTCGACAGGGGTCCAAGAGACCCAGTACTTC | CASSSTGVQETQYF
15 | NA | TRBJ2-3 | few | TRBV23-1 | TGCGCCAGCAGTCATAGTTCCGGGACACCGGATACGCAGTATTTT | CASSHSSGTPDTQYF
15 | TRBD1 | TRBJ2-7 | NA | TRBV5-1 | TGCGCCAGCAGCTTGGTCCGAGGGACAGGGATCGAGCAGTACTTC | CASSLVRGTGIEQYF
14 | TRBD1 | TRBJ1-5 | NA | TRBV7-9 | TGTGCCAGCAGCGCGACAGGGAGCAATCAGCCCCAGCATTTT | CASSATGSNQPQHF
14 | TRBD2 | TRBJ2-7 | NA | TRBV9 | TGTGCCAGCAGCGGGACTAGCGGTTCCTACGAGCAGTACTTC | CASSGTSGSYEQYF
14 | NA | TRBJ2-1 | NA | TRBV29-1 | TGCAGCTCAGGGGAGGGGGGCTACTACAATGAGCAGTTCTTC | CSSGEGGYYNEQFF
16 | TRBD1 | TRBJ1-6 | NA | TRBV6-6 | TGTGCCAGCAGTTACGACAGGGCCTCATATAATTCACCCCTCCACTTT | CASSYDRASYNSPLHF
15 | NA | TRBJ2-1 | few | TRBV6-5 | TGTGCCAGCAGTCTTTCCTCCAGCTCCTACAATGAGCAGTTCTTC | CASSLSSSSYNEQFF
15 | NA | TRBJ1-2 | NA | TRBV6-6 | TGTGCCAGCAGTTCCCCCCCGGGGAAGCCCTATGGCTACACCTTC | CASSSPPGKPYGYTF
15 | NA | TRBJ1-5 | NA | TRBV4-3 | TGCGCCAGCAGCCAAGATTTGGGGGGACATCAGCCCCAGCATTTT | CASSQDLGGHQPQHF
13 | NA | TRBJ2-5 | NA | TRBV7-9 | TGTGCCAGCAGGTGGGACATTTCGGAGACCCAGTACTTC | CASRWDISETQYF
12 | NA | TRBJ2-5 | few | TRBV7-9 | TGTGCCAGCAGCTTGCTGGGTAGGGAGCAGTACTTC | CASSLLGREQYF
14 | TRBD1 | TRBJ1-5 | few | TRBV4-1 | TGCGCCAGCAGCCCCGACAGGGGCAATCAGCCCCAGCATTTT | CASSPDRGNQPQHF
16 | NA | TRBJ1-1 | NA | TRBV5-6 | TGTGCCAGCAGCCCAGGCGGGGGGCAGATGAACACTGAAGCTTTCTTT | CASSPGGGQMNTEAFF
15 | TRBD1 | TRBJ1-1 | few | TRBV4-3 | TGCGCCAGCAGCCAAGACTACAGGGGGTCCACTGAAGCTTTCTTT | CASSQDYRGSTEAFF
14 | NA | TRBJ2-7 | NA | TRBV6-6 | TGTGCCAGCAGTGTGGACCCCCCCGGGGGCGAGCAGTACTTC | CASSVDPPGGEQYF
14 | NA | TRBJ1-2 | NA | TRBV21-1 | TGTGCCAGCACCGACAGGGGAGCTAACTATGGCTACACCTTC | CASTDRGANYGYTF
18 | NA | TRBJ2-5 | few | TRBV5-1 | TGCGCCAGCAGGCCCTCGCAGGGCCGCACCACTCCTCAAGAGACCCAGTACTTC | CASRPSQGRTTPQETQYF
14 | TRBD2 | TRBJ2-1 | NA | TRBV11-3 | TGTGCCAGCAGCCTGGGGACTAGCGGGGTTGAGCAGTTCTTC | CASSLGTSGVEQFF
16 | TRBD2 | TRBJ2-7 | NA | TRBV4-1 | TGCGCCAGCAGCCAAGAGGTAAAGCGGGGGTTCTACGAGCAGTACTTC | CASSQEVKRGFYEQYF